The next 17 T cell receptor beta chains were all read from a single sample in a study of blood T cell repertoires in COVID-19 (dated by TCRdb to the early 2020s). Receptor libraries were prepared by the immunoSEQ multiplex PCR assay. TCRdb took over this immuneACCESS table, retaining in-frame rearrangements with V and J assigned. Such tables are incomplete; in checked studies, under half of the missing clones stem from an unresolved V gene, and the remainder is unexplained. The sample has around 500,000 clones on record, approximately 90% of them singletons. Jointly, the top ten make up 8% to 9.5% of the sample. Sequencing input: PBMCs or T cells enriched from blood (not recorded which). Receptor source: a woman aged 55-75 years who had recovered from COVID-19.

The gene calls are TRBV7-6 and TRBJ1-6; D is ambiguous. The V gene lost 4 bases and the J gene lost 15 bases, with 13 bases spanning the gap. Germline loops: CDR1 SGHVS, CDR2 FNYEAQ. The CDR3 spans 12 residues. This CDR3 is CASSSAGRHLHF. CDR3 DNA: TGTGCCAGCAGCTCAGCCGGGAGGCACCTCCACTTT.

J is TRBJ1-2 and V is TRBV19; tentative D call: TRBD1 (5 bases). V was pared by 7 bases and J by 2 bases, with 17 bases between. CDR1 LNHDA and CDR2 SQIVND come from the germline V gene (reference sequence). This CDR3 is built from 15 residues. This CDR3 is CASTPRAGTNYGYTF. The CDR3 DNA is TGTGCCAGTACCCCTCGCGCGGGGACCAACTATGGCTACACCTTC.

This clone has only one observation. V and J are TRBV7-9 and TRBJ2-1; 7 nucleotides agree with TRBD1. Germline CDR1 reads SEHNR; CDR2 reads FQNEAQ (reference sequence). Losses at the gene ends were 2 bases for V and 5 bases for J; bases not matched to a gene: 0. The CDR3 loop spans 13 amino acids. CDR3 region: CASSLTGDNEQFF. In DNA, the CDR3 is TGTGCCAGCAGCTTAACAGGGGACAATGAGCAGTTCTTC.

This sequence joins TRBV4-1 and TRBJ2-1; 7 nucleotides match TRBD2. The CDR3 runs to 16 residues. Per germline, CDR1 MGHRA and CDR2 YSYEKL. V was clipped by 4 bases and J by 0 bases; unmatched bases: 6. CDR3 loop: CASSLTAGDSYNEQFF. Here the CDR3 DNA reads TGCGCCAGCAGCCTTACCGCGGGGGACTCCTACAATGAGCAGTTCTTC.

This rearrangement joins TRBV14 to TRBJ2-5; TRBD1 matches 9 bases. The CDR3 is 14 residues long. The V gene end was trimmed by 4 bases and the J gene end by 7 bases; junction bases not matched to a gene: 7. Germline V gives CDR1 SGHDN, CDR2 FVKESK. The CDR3, as DNA: TGTGCCAGCAGCCTCACGAGGACAGGGGTGACCCAGTACTTC. As protein: CASSLTRTGVTQYF.

A single count supports this clone. The chain couples TRBV9 to TRBJ2-3, with 7 bases that match TRBD2. The V and J ends lost 2 bases and 1 base, in that order; junction bases with no gene match: 7. Germline values: CDR1 SGDLS, CDR2 YYNGEE. The CDR3 length is 16 residues. Here the CDR3 reads CASSVGGLDRTDTQYF. The CDR3 coding sequence is TGTGCCAGCAGCGTGGGAGGGCTGGATCGCACAGATACGCAGTATTTT.

The chain joins TRBV4-1 to TRBJ1-5, with D possibly being TRBD1 (5 bases). V was pared by 0 bases and J by 5 bases, with 11 bases between. Per germline, CDR1 MGHRA and CDR2 YSYEKL. CDR3 length: 15 residues. The CDR3 DNA sequence: TGCGCCAGCAGCCAAGATGGCCAGGGCTATCAGCCCCAGCATTTT. Its protein is CASSQDGQGYQPQHF.

The chain combines TRBV7-9 with TRBJ1-2, with unresolved D. The CDR3 length is 12 residues. CDR1 and CDR2 (germline): SEHNR, FQNEAQ (reference sequence). V was trimmed by 6 bases and J by 8 bases, leaving 13 bases between them. CDR3 protein: CASSYAVAGYTF. As DNA, the CDR3 is TGTGCCAGCAGTTACGCAGTGGCCGGCTACACCTTC.

This clone was seen once. The chain recombines TRBV29-1 with TRBJ1-1; a possible D gene is TRBD1 (6 bases). The CDR3 runs to 14 residues. Trimming cost V 6 bases and J 1 base, with 15 bases left between them. Germline CDR1 is SQVTM and CDR2 is ANQGSEA. The CDR3 loop reads CSVRPGHQNTEAFF. Here the CDR3 DNA reads TGCAGCGTGCGACCGGGACATCAGAACACTGAAGCTTTCTTT.

This chain joins TRBV29-1 and TRBJ2-5; D gene unclear. The CDR3 extends over 13 amino acids. Trimming removed 3 bases from V and 5 bases from J, with 13 bases in between. Germline V gene data show CDR1 as SQVTM and CDR2 as ANQGSEA. The CDR3 DNA follows: TGCAGCGTTGATAGCTTTAGCCGGGAGACCCAGTACTTC. The encoded protein is CSVDSFSRETQYF. Based on the CDR3 plus reference TRBV29-1 and TRBJ2-5, the full variable domain is SAVISQKPSRDICQRGTSLTIQCQVDSQVTMMFWYRQQPGQSLTLIATANQGSEATYESGFVIDKFPISRPNLTFSTLTVSNMSPEDSSIYLCSVDSFSRETQYFGPGTRLLVL.

This rearrangement joins TRBV6-5 to TRBJ1-2; no firm D call. The V end was cut by 6 bases, the J end by 0 bases, with 14 bases between. The CDR3 extends over 15 amino acids. Germline V gene data show CDR1 as MNHEY and CDR2 as SVGAGI. The CDR3 sequence is CASRPVGVSNYGYTF. DNA of the CDR3: TGTGCCAGCAGGCCGGTGGGCGTTTCTAACTATGGCTACACCTTC.

The rearrangement joins TRBV3-1 (or the pseudogene TRBV3-2) to TRBJ1-1, with 8 bases identical to TRBD1. This CDR3 is 14 amino acids long. The germline V gene encodes CDR1 LGHDT and CDR2 YNNKEL (reference sequence). Unmatched junction bases numbered 2, after V lost 5 bases and J lost 0 bases. The CDR3 region has the DNA TGTGCCAGCAGCTGGACAGGGTTGAACACTGAAGCTTTCTTT. Amino acid sequence: CASSWTGLNTEAFF.

This clone was detected once. The chain links TRBV5-4 to TRBJ1-4; D is ambiguous. Looked up from germline, CDR1 is SGHNT and CDR2 is YYREEE (reference sequence). The ends were cut back, 4 bases at V and 0 bases at J, with 4 bases in the middle. This CDR3 is built from 13 residues. CDR3 DNA: TGTGCCAGCAGCGGCTCAACTAATGAAAAACTGTTTTTT. Translating it yields CASSGSTNEKLFF.

This sequence joins TRBV19 and TRBJ1-2; possible D gene TRBD1, 5 bases. There are 14 residues in the CDR3. Germline CDR1 reads LNHDA; CDR2 reads SQIVND (reference sequence). Trimming pared 3 bases from V and 3 bases from J, leaving 11 bases between. CDR3 DNA sequence: TGTGCCAGTAGTATTACGAGCAGGGACTATGGCTACACCTTC. Protein: CASSITSRDYGYTF.

The chain couples TRBV5-3 to TRBJ1-2; D might be TRBD1 (5 bases). TRBV5-3 is recorded as an ORF, its role being uncertain. V dropped 6 bases and J dropped 7 bases, with 19 bases sitting between them. The CDR3 loop spans 14 amino acids. In nucleotides, the CDR3 is TGTGCCAGAACACGGCCCACGGGGAGGGGTGGCTACACCTTC. Amino acid sequence: CARTRPTGRGGYTF.

The J gene is TRBJ2-5, the V gene TRBV19; perhaps TRBD1 as D (5 bases). The CDR3 has 14 residues. From germline, CDR1 is LNHDA and CDR2 SQIVND (reference sequence). V lost 3 bases, J lost 1 base, and 9 bases lay in between. CDR3 in DNA: TGTGCCAGTAGTATGGGGCGCTTCCAAGAGACCCAGTACTTC. It translates to CASSMGRFQETQYF.

The chain employs TRBV7-8 and TRBJ1-6, with 12 bases identical to TRBD1. Trimming removed 1 base from V and 10 bases from J; junction bases left unmatched: 8. The CDR3 totals 17 residues. From germline, CDR1 is SGHVS and CDR2 FQNEAQ. CDR3 coding DNA: TGTGCCAGCAGCTTAGGGGGACAGGGGGCGGGAGGCTCACCCCTCCACTTT. Amino acids: CASSLGGQGAGGSPLHF.